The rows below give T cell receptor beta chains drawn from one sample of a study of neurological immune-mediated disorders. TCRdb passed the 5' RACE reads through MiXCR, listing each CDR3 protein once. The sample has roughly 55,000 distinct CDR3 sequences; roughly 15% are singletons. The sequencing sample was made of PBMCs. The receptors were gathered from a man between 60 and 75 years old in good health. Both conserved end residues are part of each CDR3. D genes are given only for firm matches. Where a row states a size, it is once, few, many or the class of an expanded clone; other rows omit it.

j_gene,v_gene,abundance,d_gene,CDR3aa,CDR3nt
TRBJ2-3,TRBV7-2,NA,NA,CASSYRHSDTDTQYF,TGTGCCAGCAGCTACAGACATTCGGACACAGATACGCAGTATTTT
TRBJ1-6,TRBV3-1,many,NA,CASSQVRGSPLHF,TGTGCCAGCAGCCAAGTACGGGGATCACCCCTCCACTTT
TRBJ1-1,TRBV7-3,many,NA,CATGRAPNTEAFF,TGTGCCACCGGCAGGGCTCCGAACACTGAAGCTTTCTTT
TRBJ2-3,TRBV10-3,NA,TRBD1,CAAQGATDTQYF,TGTGCCGCACAGGGGGCAACAGATACGCAGTATTTT
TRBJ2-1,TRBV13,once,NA,CASSLGRREQFF,TGTGCCAGCAGCTTAGGTCGGCGGGAGCAGTTCTTC
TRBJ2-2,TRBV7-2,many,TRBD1,CASSLRTGGTGELFF,TGTGCCAGCAGCTTACGCACAGGGGGCACCGGGGAGCTGTTTTTT
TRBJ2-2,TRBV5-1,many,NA,CASSQSGVMNTGELFF,TGCGCCAGCAGTCAGAGCGGAGTCATGAACACCGGGGAGCTGTTTTTT
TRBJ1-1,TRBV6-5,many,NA,CASSYSSAGRTEAFF,TGTGCCAGCAGTTACTCGAGCGCAGGGCGGACTGAAGCTTTCTTT
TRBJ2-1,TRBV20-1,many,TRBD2,CSPLAGYSYNEQFF,TGCAGTCCCTTAGCGGGATACTCCTACAATGAGCAGTTCTTC
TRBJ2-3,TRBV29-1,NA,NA,CIVVTGGVGTDTQYF,TGCATCGTTGTTACCGGAGGGGTAGGCACAGATACGCAGTATTTT
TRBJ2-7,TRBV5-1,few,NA,CASSLEARGRGYEQYF,TGCGCCAGCAGCTTGGAAGCGCGCGGCAGGGGCTACGAGCAGTACTTC
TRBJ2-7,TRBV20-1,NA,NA,CSAREKRVFSYEQYF,TGCAGTGCTAGAGAAAAGAGGGTTTTCTCCTACGAGCAGTACTTC
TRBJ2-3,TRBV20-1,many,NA,CSANSRGGESTDTQYF,TGCAGTGCTAATTCTAGGGGAGGAGAAAGCACAGATACGCAGTATTTT
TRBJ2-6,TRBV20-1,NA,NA,CSARDGGSGANVLTF,TGCAGTGCTAGAGATGGGGGCTCTGGGGCCAACGTCCTGACTTTC
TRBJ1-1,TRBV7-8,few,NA,CASRARDIVNTEAFF,TGTGCCAGCAGGGCGCGGGACATCGTTAACACTGAAGCTTTCTTT
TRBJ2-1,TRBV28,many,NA,CASSWGVLRREEQFF,TGTGCCAGCAGTTGGGGCGTTCTCCGCCGGGAAGAGCAGTTCTTC
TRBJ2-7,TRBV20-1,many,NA,CSAIRGAVEQYF,TGCAGTGCTATCCGAGGGGCTGTCGAGCAGTACTTC
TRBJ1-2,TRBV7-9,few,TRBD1,CASSLEEGAGGYTF,TGTGCCAGCAGCTTAGAAGAGGGGGCAGGTGGCTACACCTTC
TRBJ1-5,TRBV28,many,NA,CASSWYSNQPQHF,TGTGCCAGCAGTTGGTATAGCAATCAGCCCCAGCATTTT
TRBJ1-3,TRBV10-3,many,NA,CATMTGTGNTIYF,TGTGCCACTATGACAGGAACTGGAAACACCATATATTTT
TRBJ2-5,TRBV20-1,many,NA,CSAEGQDQETQYF,TGCAGTGCCGAGGGACAAGACCAAGAGACCCAGTACTTC
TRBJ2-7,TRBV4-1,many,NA,CASSQVTSHSYEQYF,TGCGCCAGCAGCCAGGTCACTTCTCACTCCTACGAGCAGTACTTC
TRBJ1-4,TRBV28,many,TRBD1,CASSSEGATNEKLFF,TGTGCCAGCAGTTCCGAGGGGGCCACGAATGAAAAACTGTTTTTT
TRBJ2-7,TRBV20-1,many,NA,CSARRETEIGYEQYF,TGCAGTGCTAGACGTGAGACAGAAATTGGATACGAGCAGTACTTC
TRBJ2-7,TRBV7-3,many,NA,CASSLKGLSLPDEQYF,TGTGCCAGCAGCTTAAAAGGACTATCCCTGCCGGACGAGCAGTACTTC
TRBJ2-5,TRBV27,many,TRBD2,CASSLRTSGRETQYF,TGTGCCAGCAGTCTCCGGACTAGCGGGAGAGAGACCCAGTACTTC
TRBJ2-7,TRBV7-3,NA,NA,CASSPHRQSEQYF,TGTGCCAGTAGCCCCCATCGACAGAGCGAGCAGTACTTC
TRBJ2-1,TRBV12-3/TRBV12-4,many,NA,CASSSPSNPSTEQFF,TGTGCCAGCAGTTCGCCCTCGAACCCGTCTACTGAGCAGTTCTTC
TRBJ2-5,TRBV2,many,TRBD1,CASRSTGGKVETQYF,TGTGCCAGCAGGTCGACAGGGGGCAAAGTGGAGACCCAGTACTTC
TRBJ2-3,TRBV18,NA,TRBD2,CASAPVTSVQADTQYF,TGTGCCAGCGCACCCGTGACTAGCGTACAAGCAGATACGCAGTATTTT
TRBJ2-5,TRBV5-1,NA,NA,CASSLLGQETQYF,TGCGCCAGCAGCTTGTTGGGGCAAGAGACCCAGTACTTC
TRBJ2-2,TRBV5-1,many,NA,CASSASQDTGELFF,TGCGCCAGCAGCGCCTCTCAGGATACCGGGGAGCTGTTTTTT
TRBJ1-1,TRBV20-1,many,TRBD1,CSARVKGTGIITEAFF,TGCAGTGCTAGAGTAAAGGGGACAGGGATAATCACTGAAGCTTTCTTT
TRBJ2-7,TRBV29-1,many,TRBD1,CSVGTGSSYEQYF,TGCAGCGTCGGGACAGGAAGCTCCTACGAGCAGTACTTC
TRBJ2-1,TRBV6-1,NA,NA,CASSLGRSSYNEQFF,TGTGCCAGCAGTTTGGGAAGGAGCTCCTACAATGAGCAGTTCTTC
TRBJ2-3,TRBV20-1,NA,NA,CSARAGSTQYF,TGCAGTGCTAGAGCTGGCAGTACGCAGTATTTT
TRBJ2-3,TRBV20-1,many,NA,CSAREGGTTQYF,TGCAGTGCTAGAGAGGGGGGTACAACGCAGTATTTT
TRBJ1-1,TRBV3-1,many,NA,CASSQEYGGLNTEAFF,TGTGCCAGCAGCCAAGAATATGGGGGGCTGAACACTGAAGCTTTCTTT
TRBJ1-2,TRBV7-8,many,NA,CASSLDRRANYGYTF,TGTGCCAGCAGCTTAGACCGGCGCGCTAACTATGGCTACACCTTC
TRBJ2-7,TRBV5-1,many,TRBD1,CASSLGAGGAYEQYF,TGCGCCAGCAGCTTGGGGGCAGGGGGTGCCTACGAGCAGTACTTC
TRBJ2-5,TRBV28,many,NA,CASRRRNRETQYF,TGTGCCAGCAGACGGAGGAATCGAGAGACCCAGTACTTC
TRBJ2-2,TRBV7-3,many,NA,CASSSSMTGELFF,TGTGCCAGCAGCTCATCTATGACCGGGGAGCTGTTTTTT
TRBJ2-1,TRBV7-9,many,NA,CASSLRGYEQFF,TGTGCCAGCAGCCTTAGAGGATATGAGCAGTTCTTC
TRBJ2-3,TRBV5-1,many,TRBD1,CASSPGTAITDTQYF,TGCGCCAGCAGCCCAGGGACAGCAATAACAGATACGCAGTATTTT
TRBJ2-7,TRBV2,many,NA,CASSDGGYEQYF,TGTGCCAGCAGTGACGGAGGCTACGAGCAGTACTTC
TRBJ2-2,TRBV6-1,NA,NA,CASSVGRWWERVGELFF,TGTGCCAGCAGTGTCGGGCGGTGGTGGGAGAGAGTCGGGGAGCTGTTTTTT
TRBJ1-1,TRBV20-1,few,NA,CSARAGSTEAFF,TGCAGTGCTAGAGCTGGTAGTACTGAAGCTTTCTTT
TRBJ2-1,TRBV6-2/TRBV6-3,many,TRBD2,CASTRSGINEQFF,TGTGCCAGCACCCGTAGCGGGATCAATGAGCAGTTCTTC
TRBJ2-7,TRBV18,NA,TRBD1,CASSMDRVGTYEQYF,TGTGCCAGCTCAATGGACAGGGTGGGTACCTACGAGCAGTACTTC
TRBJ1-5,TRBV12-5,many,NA,CASGLGGIANNQPQHF,TGTGCTAGTGGTTTAGGGGGAATAGCGAACAATCAGCCCCAGCATTTT
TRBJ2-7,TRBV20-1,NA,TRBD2,CSASGWSGRAEYEQYF,TGCAGTGCTTCAGGCTGGTCCGGGAGGGCCGAGTACGAGCAGTACTTC
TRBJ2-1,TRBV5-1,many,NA,CASSSSQGSHNEQFF,TGCGCCAGCAGCTCCTCACAGGGATCCCACAATGAGCAGTTCTTC
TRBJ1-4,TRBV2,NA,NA,CASSPSPVEKLFF,TGTGCCAGCAGTCCTTCCCCGGTCGAAAAACTGTTTTTT
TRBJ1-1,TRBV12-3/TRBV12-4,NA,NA,CASSPPLGRSEAFF,TGTGCCAGCAGTCCACCCCTGGGACGTTCTGAAGCTTTCTTT
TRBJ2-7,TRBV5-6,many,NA,CASSSDWPRSYEQYF,TGTGCCAGCAGCTCGGACTGGCCACGGAGCTACGAGCAGTACTTC
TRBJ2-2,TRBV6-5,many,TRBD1,CASSYSGTGVSPGELFF,TGTGCCAGCAGTTACTCGGGGACAGGGGTGTCTCCCGGGGAGCTGTTTTTT
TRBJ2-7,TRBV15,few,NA,CATSRVRAVNSYEQYF,TGTGCCACCAGCAGAGTAAGGGCAGTAAATTCCTACGAGCAGTACTTC
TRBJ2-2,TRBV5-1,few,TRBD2,CASSPLRTRSGGELFF,TGCGCCAGCAGCCCGCTCCGGACTAGGTCTGGCGGGGAGCTGTTTTTT
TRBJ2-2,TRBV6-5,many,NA,CVSSYVGGAGVSAGELFF,TGTGTCAGCAGTTACGTAGGGGGCGCGGGAGTTTCTGCCGGGGAGCTGTTTTTT
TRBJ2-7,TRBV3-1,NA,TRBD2,CASSLGTSGGPYEQYF,TGTGCCAGCAGCCTTGGGACTAGCGGGGGTCCCTACGAGCAGTACTTC